The 32 T cell receptor beta chains below were found in one sample sequenced in a study of beta chain features in type 1 diabetes. Study conclusions and caveats: Shorter TCRB CDR3s, moderately but significantly so, were found in Type 1 diabetes patients in all four CD4+ subsets.

No antigen is known for these receptors. Every bit of the isolated RNA underwent reverse transcription, so sequencing read expressed TCRB transcripts. Method: immunoSEQ multiplex PCR; TCRdb's copy keeps in-frame clones and lacks some. The top ten clones hold approximately 0.015% of a sample with about 270,000 clones, around 15% of them seen once. Sequencing was done on a sample of naive CD4+ T cells from blood. The origin of the receptors is a man aged 25-45 years with type 1 diabetes.

The chain employs TRBV29-1 and TRBJ2-2; D is undetermined. This CDR3 comprises 11 residues. V was shortened by 7 bases and J by 4 bases, with 7 bases between the two germline ends. The germline gives CDR1 SQVTM, CDR2 ANQGSEA. The CDR3: CSGRSTGELFF. CDR3 DNA sequence: TGCAGCGGCAGGTCCACCGGGGAGCTGTTTTTT.

This clone was counted only a few times. The J gene is TRBJ2-7, the V gene TRBV28; 9 bases match TRBD2. The V and J ends lost 3 bases and 5 bases, in that order; junction bases with no gene match: 8. The CDR3 length is 15 residues. Germline CDR1 MDHEN, CDR2 SYDVKM. Written as DNA, the CDR3 is TGTGCCAGCAGTTTGGTGTCTAGCGGGATCAACGAGCAGTACTTC. Protein sequence: CASSLVSSGINEQYF. The complete variable domain, with remaining parts taken from reference TRBV28 and TRBJ2-7, reads DVKVTQSSRYLVKRTGEKVFLECVQDMDHENMFWYRQDPGLGLRLIYFSYDVKMKEKGDIPEGYSVSREKKERFSLILESASTNQTSMYLCASSLVSSGINEQYFGPGTRLTVT.

The genes are TRBV13 and TRBJ2-7, with 10 bases matching TRBD2. The J segment lost 6 bases and the V segment lost 5 bases, leaving 13 bases of the junction unmatched. The CDR3 runs 16 residues. The germline gives CDR1 PRHDT, CDR2 FYEKMQ (reference sequence). This CDR3 reads CASSPSLLAGDGEQYF. As DNA, the CDR3 is TGTGCCAGCAGCCCATCGCTCCTAGCGGGAGATGGCGAGCAGTACTTC.

This clone was counted only a few times. For the CDR3, the DNA is TGTGCCAGCAGCCAAGGAGTCCTCGATACGCAGTATTTT. This translates into CASSQGVLDTQYF. V and J are TRBV14 and TRBJ2-3, with D hard to call. Per the germline V gene, CDR1 is SGHDN and CDR2 is FVKESK. The ends were cut back, 1 base at V and 6 bases at J, with 8 bases in the middle. The CDR3 length is 13 residues.

This clone has only a few counts. This chain uses TRBV2 with TRBJ2-1; 9 bases agree with TRBD2. J lost 6 bases, V lost 1 base, and 4 bases had no gene match. CDR3 length: 15 amino acids. Per germline, CDR1 SNHLY and CDR2 FYNNEI. Here the CDR3 reads CASSEEGTSTNEQFF. The CDR3 nucleotides are TGTGCCAGCAGTGAAGAAGGGACTAGCACCAATGAGCAGTTCTTC.

The V and J genes are TRBV5-1 and TRBJ1-1; unclear D gene. The CDR3 covers 14 residues. V lost 0 bases, J lost 1 base, and 7 bases lay in between. Germline loops: CDR1 SGHRS, CDR2 YFSETQ. The CDR3 region is CASSLVAGNTEAFF. The DNA of the CDR3 is TGCGCCAGCAGCTTGGTCGCGGGGAACACTGAAGCTTTCTTT. Looking up the rest from reference TRBV5-1 and TRBJ1-1 gives the full variable domain: KAGVTQTPRYLIKTRGQQVTLSCSPISGHRSVSWYQQTPGQGLQFLFEYFSETQRNKGNFPGRFSGRQFSNSRSEMNVSTLELGDSALYLCASSLVAGNTEAFFGQGTRLTVV.

This clone was seen only a few times. The V gene is TRBV28, the J gene TRBJ1-2; 7 nucleotides align to TRBD1. J was trimmed by 2 bases and V by 5 bases; bases with no gene match: 8. CDR1 and CDR2 (germline): MDHEN, SYDVKM. This CDR3 has 15 residues. The CDR3 is CASSPGQLLNYGYTF. CDR3 nucleotides: TGTGCCAGCAGTCCGGGACAGCTTTTAAACTATGGCTACACCTTC.

This sequence joins TRBV15 and TRBJ2-7, with 13 bases fitting TRBD2. Germline V gives CDR1 LNHNV, CDR2 YYDKDF (reference sequence). J lost 0 bases, V lost 5 bases, and 7 bases had no gene match. This CDR3 region has 17 residues. CDR3 sequence reads: CATSRRWTSGSSYEQYF. The CDR3 DNA follows: TGTGCCACCAGCCGACGTTGGACTAGCGGGAGCTCCTACGAGCAGTACTTC.

This clone was found a few times. This chain links TRBV5-1 with TRBJ2-7, with D perhaps matching TRBD2 (5 bases). The CDR3 runs 14 residues. Germline loops: CDR1 SGHRS, CDR2 YFSETQ. The V end lost 0 bases, the J end lost 2 bases, and 9 bases lay between the germline ends. The CDR3 reads CASSLAAGPYEQYF. CDR3 nucleotide sequence: TGCGCCAGCAGCTTGGCCGCGGGCCCCTACGAGCAGTACTTC.

The V and J genes are TRBV4-1 and TRBJ2-3, with D possibly TRBD2 on 6 matching bases. In germline, CDR1 is MGHRA, CDR2 YSYEKL. Trimming removed 4 bases from V and 0 bases from J, with 11 bases in between. The CDR3 covers 15 residues. The CDR3 bases are TGCGCCAGCAGCCGCGACGGGAGTAGCACAGATACGCAGTATTTT. Its translation: CASSRDGSSTDTQYF.

The chain employs TRBV7-9 and TRBJ2-3, with D maybe TRBD1 (5 bases). In germline, CDR1 is SEHNR, CDR2 FQNEAQ (reference sequence). The ends were cut back, 2 bases at V and 0 bases at J, with 9 bases in the middle. The CDR3 sequence is 15 residues long. The DNA for the CDR3 is TGTGCCAGCAGCTTAAGGGGCGCGAGCACAGATACGCAGTATTTT. Translation gives CASSLRGASTDTQYF.

The rearrangement joins TRBV6-1 to TRBJ1-2, with D perhaps matching TRBD1 (6 bases). The V end lost 4 bases, the J end lost 7 bases, and 22 bases lay between the germline ends. The germline gives CDR1 MNHNS, CDR2 SASEGT. The CDR3 contains 16 residues. The CDR3 reads CASSGAVSEGVSGYTF. The CDR3 DNA sequence: TGTGCCAGCAGTGGCGCTGTCAGTGAGGGGGTCAGTGGCTACACCTTC.

This clone has more than one count but fewer than ten. The chain couples TRBV19 to TRBJ1-5; tentatively, D is TRBD1 (6 bases). Germline loops: CDR1 LNHDA, CDR2 SQIVND (reference sequence). There are 13 residues in the CDR3. The V and J ends lost 5 bases and 7 bases respectively, with 12 bases between them. The CDR3 DNA reads as TGTGCCAGTAGTCCGCAGGGGAAGCAGCCCCAGCATTTT. It translates to CASSPQGKQPQHF. The whole variable domain, filled in from reference TRBV19 and TRBJ1-5, reads DGGITQSPKYLFRKEGQNVTLSCEQNLNHDAMYWYRQDPGQGLRLIYYSQIVNDFQKGDIAEGYSVSREKKESFPLTVTSAQKNPTAFYLCASSPQGKQPQHFGDGTRLSIL.

This clone was detected a few times. The gene calls are TRBV19 and TRBJ1-1; weak D call: TRBD1 (5 bases). Trimming stripped 5 bases from V and 7 bases from J, with 14 bases between. The CDR3 extends over 13 amino acids. Germline V gene lookup returns CDR1 LNHDA and CDR2 SQIVND (reference sequence). CDR3 in DNA: TGTGCCAGTAGTGGGTCAGGGACTCATGAAGCTTTCTTT. It is translated as CASSGSGTHEAFF. Together with reference TRBV19 and TRBJ1-1, the CDR3 gives the full variable domain: DGGITQSPKYLFRKEGQNVTLSCEQNLNHDAMYWYRQDPGQGLRLIYYSQIVNDFQKGDIAEGYSVSREKKESFPLTVTSAQKNPTAFYLCASSGSGTHEAFFGQGTRLTVV.

The genes are TRBV18 and TRBJ2-2; 13 nucleotides agree with TRBD2. J was trimmed by 3 bases and V by 3 bases; bases with no gene match: 4. Germline-derived CDR1 and CDR2 are KGHSH and LQKENI. The CDR3 has 17 amino acids. The CDR3 bases are TGTGCCAGCTCACCCGGACTAGCGGGAGCACACACCGGGGAGCTGTTTTTT. Its translation is CASSPGLAGAHTGELFF.

The CDR3 reads CASSQAPPTGELFF. The CDR3 bases are TGCGCCAGCAGCCAAGCCCCCCCAACCGGGGAGCTGTTTTTT. V and J are TRBV5-1 and TRBJ2-2; no definite D call. Deletions cut 4 bases from V and 5 bases from J, with 12 bases between. CDR3 length equals 14 residues. Germline values: CDR1 SGHRS, CDR2 YFSETQ.

The chain links TRBV14 to TRBJ1-1, with 7 positions matching TRBD1. The CDR3 consists of 13 residues. The V and J ends lost 5 bases and 7 bases, in that order; junction bases with no gene match: 7. Germline V gives CDR1 SGHDN, CDR2 FVKESK. For the CDR3, the DNA is TGTGCCAGCAGCGCGCTTAACAGGGGTGAAGCTTTCTTT. It is translated as CASSALNRGEAFF.

This clone was found a few times. The chain couples TRBV30 to TRBJ1-5; no firm D call. The germline V and J ends were trimmed by 3 bases and 4 bases, with 10 bases remaining between them. Germline-derived CDR1 and CDR2 are GTSNPN and SVGIG (reference sequence). This CDR3 comprises 13 residues. CDR3 DNA: TGTGCCTGGAGAAGTGACGGGAATCAGCCCCAGCATTTT. Its protein is CAWRSDGNQPQHF.

This clone was detected only a few times. The J gene is TRBJ2-3, the V gene TRBV27, with a tentative D call TRBD2 (6 bases). The ends were cut back, 6 bases at V and 2 bases at J, with 18 bases in the middle. The CDR3 is made up of 16 amino acids. The germline CDR1 and CDR2 sequences are MNHEY and SMNVEV (reference sequence). The CDR3 nucleotides are TGTGCCAGCAGCGATTGGGTGGGAGGCCCCACAGATACGCAGTATTTT. Its protein product is CASSDWVGGPTDTQYF.

J is TRBJ2-7 and V is TRBV7-2; D might be TRBD2 (6 bases). CDR1 is SGHTA and CDR2 is FQGNSA in the germline V gene. The CDR3 totals 13 residues. V dropped 6 bases and J dropped 5 bases, with 14 bases sitting between them. CDR3 nucleotides: TGTGCCAGCAGGGTCGCGGGGCCTCACGAGCAGTACTTC. Its protein is CASRVAGPHEQYF.

This clone was counted between two and nine times. J is TRBJ1-2 and V is TRBV30; maybe TRBD1 (6 bases). The CDR3 has 13 residues. Germline V gives CDR1 GTSNPN, CDR2 SVGIG (reference sequence). Trimming left V 3 bases short and J 2 bases short, with 10 bases between. CDR3 sequence (DNA): TGTGCCTGGAGCGGACAGCAGAACTATGGCTACACCTTC. It encodes CAWSGQQNYGYTF.

This clone occurred a few times. V gene TRBV5-1 combines with J gene TRBJ2-1, with 13 positions matching TRBD2. With V trimmed by 10 bases and J by 8 bases, 9 bases remained unmatched. This CDR3 has 14 amino acids. Germline assignment: CDR1 SGHRS and CDR2 YFSETQ. In nucleotides, the CDR3 is TGCGCCGGTAAGACCGGGACTAGCGGGGATGAGCAGTTCTTC. It is translated as CAGKTGTSGDEQFF.

The chain is built from TRBV6-1 and TRBJ2-7, with 13 bases fitting TRBD2. This CDR3 contains 16 residues. V lost 5 bases, J lost 4 bases, and 8 bases stayed unmatched. The germline V gene encodes CDR1 MNHNS and CDR2 SASEGT. CDR3 amino acids: CASSKGLAGVGYEQYF. DNA of the CDR3: TGTGCCAGCAGTAAAGGACTAGCGGGAGTAGGTTACGAGCAGTACTTC.

This clone showed up just a few times. The V gene is TRBV5-1, the J gene TRBJ2-1; the D gene is possibly TRBD2 (5 bases). Per germline, CDR1 SGHRS and CDR2 YFSETQ. The CDR3 contains 17 residues. V shed 1 base and J shed 1 base, with 15 bases lying between them. CDR3 amino acids: CASSLREILISYNEQFF. The CDR3 DNA follows: TGCGCCAGCAGCTTGCGGGAAATACTAATATCCTACAATGAGCAGTTCTTC. The entire variable domain, with the rest obtained from reference TRBV5-1 and TRBJ2-1, is as follows: KAGVTQTPRYLIKTRGQQVTLSCSPISGHRSVSWYQQTPGQGLQFLFEYFSETQRNKGNFPGRFSGRQFSNSRSEMNVSTLELGDSALYLCASSLREILISYNEQFFGPGTRLTVL.

V and J are TRBV7-2 and TRBJ2-4; 7 nucleotides line up with TRBD1. The V gene's germline CDR1 is SGHTA and CDR2 FQGNSA. The V gene end was trimmed by 5 bases and the J gene end by 8 bases; junction bases not matched to a gene: 3. CDR3 length: 12 residues. The CDR3 here is CASSQQGHIQYF. Here the CDR3 DNA reads TGTGCCAGCAGCCAACAGGGGCACATTCAGTACTTC.

The J gene is TRBJ1-2, the V gene TRBV7-2, with TRBD1 as a possible D gene (6 bases). CDR1 SGHTA and CDR2 FQGNSA come from the germline V gene. The CDR3 contains 14 residues. Deletions cut 7 bases from V and 4 bases from J, with 16 bases between. The CDR3 DNA is TGTGCCAGCAACTTCGACAGACAGGTCTATGGCTACACCTTC. It codes for CASNFDRQVYGYTF. Drawing the rest from reference TRBV7-2 and TRBJ1-2, the complete variable domain is GAGVSQSPSNKVTEKGKDVELRCDPISGHTALYWYRQSLGQGLEFLIYFQGNSAPDKSGLPSDRFSAERTGGSVSTLTIQRTQQEDSAVYLCASNFDRQVYGYTFGSGTRLTVV.

This clone has just a few counts. The chain couples TRBV28 to TRBJ2-2; D gene unclear. Germline values: CDR1 MDHEN, CDR2 SYDVKM. V shed 6 bases and J shed 8 bases, with 10 bases lying between them. The CDR3 is 12 amino acids. CDR3 protein: CASSLKRGELFF. CDR3 coding DNA: TGTGCCAGCAGCCTCAAGAGGGGGGAGCTGTTTTTT.

The rearrangement joins TRBV5-4 to TRBJ1-2; D not certain. The V end was cut by 0 bases, the J end by 1 base, with 10 bases between. Germline-derived CDR1 and CDR2 are SGHNT and YYREEE (reference sequence). There are 15 residues in the CDR3. In DNA form, the CDR3 reads TGTGCCAGCAGCTTGGACCTGACTGATAACTATGGCTACACCTTC. Its protein is CASSLDLTDNYGYTF.

The chain is built from TRBV7-2 and TRBJ2-5, with D possibly being TRBD2 (5 bases). Trimming shortened V by 5 bases and J by 1 base, and 14 bases separated the two germline ends. This CDR3 region has 15 residues. From germline, CDR1 is SGHTA and CDR2 FQGNSA. The CDR3 DNA reads TGTGCCAGCAGCCCCAATCCGGGGTTCCAAGAGACCCAGTACTTC. Protein sequence: CASSPNPGFQETQYF.

The J gene is TRBJ2-7, the V gene TRBV7-2; the match to TRBD2 covers 10 bases. Germline CDR1 reads SGHTA; CDR2 reads FQGNSA. V was clipped by 5 bases and J by 3 bases; unmatched bases: 10. CDR3 size: 16 residues. In DNA, the CDR3 is TGTGCCAGCAGCCGAACTACCTTAGCGGGAGGCTACGAGCAGTACTTC. Protein: CASSRTTLAGGYEQYF.

The CDR3, as DNA: TGTGCCAGCAGTTACTCACCGGGACAGCAATCCTACGAGCAGTACTTC. Protein product: CASSYSPGQQSYEQYF. The rearrangement links TRBV6-5 to TRBJ2-7; 7 bases are a match to TRBD1. Looked up from germline, CDR1 is MNHEY and CDR2 is SVGAGI. This CDR3 spans 16 amino acids. V shed 0 bases and J 1 base; nucleotides not matched to a gene: 6.

The chain carries TRBV2 and TRBJ2-5; D is unclear. The CDR3 has 15 residues. Germline V gene sequence: CDR1 SNHLY, CDR2 FYNNEI. Between the trimmed V and J ends, which lost 4 bases and 0 bases, there was a span of 12 bases. The CDR3 is CASSVSPPDQETQYF. The CDR3 nucleotides are TGTGCCAGCAGTGTAAGCCCACCCGACCAAGAGACCCAGTACTTC.